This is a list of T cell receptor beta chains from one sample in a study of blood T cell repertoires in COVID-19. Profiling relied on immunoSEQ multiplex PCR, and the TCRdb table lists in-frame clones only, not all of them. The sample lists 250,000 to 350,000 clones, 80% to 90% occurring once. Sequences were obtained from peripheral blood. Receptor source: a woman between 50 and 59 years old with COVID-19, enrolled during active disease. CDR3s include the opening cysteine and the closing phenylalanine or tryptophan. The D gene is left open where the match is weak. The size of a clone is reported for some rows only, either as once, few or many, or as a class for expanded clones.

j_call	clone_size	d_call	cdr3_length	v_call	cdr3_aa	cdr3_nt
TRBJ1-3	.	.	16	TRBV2	CASRLEQIYSGNTIYF	TGTGCCAGCAGACTAGAACAGATCTACTCTGGAAACACCATATATTTT
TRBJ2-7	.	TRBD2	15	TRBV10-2	CASRAGLAGLGEQYF	TGCGCCAGCAGGGCGGGACTAGCGGGACTCGGCGAGCAGTACTTC
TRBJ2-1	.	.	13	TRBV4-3	CASSLGSYNEQFF	TGCGCCAGCAGCCTCGGGTCCTACAATGAGCAGTTCTTC
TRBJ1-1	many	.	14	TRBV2	CASSETTGRHEAFF	TGTGCCAGCAGCGAAACTACAGGGCGTCATGAAGCTTTCTTT
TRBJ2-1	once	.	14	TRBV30	CASEQGGTYNEQFF	TGTGCCTCGGAACAGGGAGGGACCTACAATGAGCAGTTCTTC
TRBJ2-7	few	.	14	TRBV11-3	CASSLWARAHEQYF	TGTGCCAGCAGCTTATGGGCCAGGGCCCACGAGCAGTACTTC
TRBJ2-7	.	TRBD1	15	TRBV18	CASSSRQGRAYEQYF	TGTGCCAGCTCATCACGACAGGGCCGGGCCTACGAGCAGTACTTC
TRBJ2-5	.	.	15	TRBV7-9	CASSITGLNQETQYF	TGTGCCAGCAGCATAACGGGACTGAACCAAGAGACCCAGTACTTC
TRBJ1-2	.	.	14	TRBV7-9	CASSLVATNYGYTF	TGTGCCAGCAGCTTAGTGGCAACTAACTATGGCTACACCTTC
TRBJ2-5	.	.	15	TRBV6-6	CASSWGDDSEETQYF	TGTGCCAGCAGTTGGGGCGATGACAGCGAAGAGACCCAGTACTTC
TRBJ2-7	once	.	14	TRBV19	CASSPLLGGYEQYF	TGTGCCAGTAGCCCCTTATTGGGGGGCTACGAGCAGTACTTC
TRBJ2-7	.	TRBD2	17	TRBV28	CASSFVRSGRGNYEQYF	TGTGCCAGCAGTTTTGTCCGTAGCGGGAGGGGAAACTACGAGCAGTACTTC
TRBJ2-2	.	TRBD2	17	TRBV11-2	CASSLGLAGANTGELFF	TGTGCCAGCAGCTTAGGATTAGCGGGGGCGAACACCGGGGAGCTGTTTTTT
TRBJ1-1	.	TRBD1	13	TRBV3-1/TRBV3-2	CASSPQGVAEAFF	TGTGCCAGCAGCCCCCAGGGGGTCGCTGAAGCTTTCTTT
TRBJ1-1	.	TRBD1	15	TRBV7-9	CASSLDRVLNTEAFF	TGTGCCAGCAGCCTAGACAGGGTTCTGAACACTGAAGCTTTCTTT
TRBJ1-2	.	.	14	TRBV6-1	CASSEADSAYGYTF	TGTGCCAGCAGTGAAGCGGACAGTGCCTATGGCTACACCTTC
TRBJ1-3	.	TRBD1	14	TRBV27	CASSRQGAGNTIYF	TGTGCCAGCAGCCGACAGGGCGCAGGAAACACCATATATTTT
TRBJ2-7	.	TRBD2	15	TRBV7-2	CASSPGLAGASEQYF	TGTGCCAGCAGCCCGGGACTAGCGGGAGCCTCCGAGCAGTACTTC
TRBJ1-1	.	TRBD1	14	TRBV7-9	CASSLTRGSTEAFF	TGTGCCAGCAGCCTAACCAGGGGGAGCACTGAAGCTTTCTTT